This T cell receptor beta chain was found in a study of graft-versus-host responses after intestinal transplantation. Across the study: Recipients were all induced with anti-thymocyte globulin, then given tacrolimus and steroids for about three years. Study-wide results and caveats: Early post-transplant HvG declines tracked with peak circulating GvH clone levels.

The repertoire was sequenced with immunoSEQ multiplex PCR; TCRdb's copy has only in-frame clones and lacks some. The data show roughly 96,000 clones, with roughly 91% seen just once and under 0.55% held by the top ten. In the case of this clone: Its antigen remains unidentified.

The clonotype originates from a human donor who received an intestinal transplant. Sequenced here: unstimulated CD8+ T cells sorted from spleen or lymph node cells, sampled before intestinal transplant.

CDR3 residues: CASSQDRAPDTQYF. CDR3 DNA: TGCGCCAGCAGCCAGGACAGGGCCCCAGATACGCAGTATTTT. This rearrangement joins TRBV4-1 to TRBJ2-3, with TRBD1 matching over 8 bases. The junction had 3 bases not matched to a gene; V was cut back by 3 bases and J by 4 bases. The germline V gene encodes CDR1 MGHRA and CDR2 YSYEKL. CDR3 size: 14 residues.